This T cell receptor (beta chain) was sequenced in a study of blood T cell repertoires in COVID-19. This CDR3 spans 13 amino acids. Trimming took 3 bases from V and 6 from J; bases not matched to a gene: 3. Germline assignment: CDR1 SGHDT and CDR2 YYEEEE. Per the study methods: Researchers report that nucleated cell counts were estimated from reference gene primer amplification. The table came from immunoSEQ multiplex PCR; TCRdb's copy has only in-frame clones and leaves some out. V and J calls and clone size follow that table, whereas D and trimming were derived from the DNA. The sample has over 300,000 clones, almost 85% seen once.

The clonotype originates from a human donor in a cohort sampled during active COVID-19. This chain connects TRBV5-6 to TRBJ1-1; TRBD1 agrees at 9 bases. Material: peripheral blood. Here the CDR3 DNA reads TGTGCCAGCAGCTCGGACAGGGGAGCTGAAGCTTTCTTT. This codes for CASSSDRGAEAFF.